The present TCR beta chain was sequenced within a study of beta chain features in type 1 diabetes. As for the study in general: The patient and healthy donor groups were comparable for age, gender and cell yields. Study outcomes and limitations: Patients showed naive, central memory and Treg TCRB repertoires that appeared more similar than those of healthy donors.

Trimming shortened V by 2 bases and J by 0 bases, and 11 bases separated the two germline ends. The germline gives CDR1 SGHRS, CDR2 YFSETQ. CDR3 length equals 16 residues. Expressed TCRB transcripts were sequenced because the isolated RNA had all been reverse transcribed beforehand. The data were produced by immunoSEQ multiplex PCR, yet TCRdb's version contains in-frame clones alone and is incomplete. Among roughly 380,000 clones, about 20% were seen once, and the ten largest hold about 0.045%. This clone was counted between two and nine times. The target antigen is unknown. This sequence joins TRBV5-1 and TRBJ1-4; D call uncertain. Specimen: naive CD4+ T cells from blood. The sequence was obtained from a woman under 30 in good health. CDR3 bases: TGCGCCAGCAGCTTCGGGAGTTTTGCAACTAATGAAAAACTGTTTTTT. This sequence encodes CASSFGSFATNEKLFF.